Presented here are 23 T cell receptor beta chains from one specimen sequenced in a study of cytomegalovirus exposure and HLA in healthy donors. The study ran its PCR with 60 Vbeta and 13 Jbeta primers. Sequenced by immunoSEQ multiplex PCR; TCRdb stores in-frame clones only, minus some. The sample has roughly 120,000 clones, 15% seen once. Sequenced input: PBMCs. These receptor sequences come from a woman younger than 30 in good health and CMV-seronegative.

This clone appeared a few times. This chain connects TRBV28 to TRBJ2-1, with D perhaps matching TRBD1 (5 bases). The CDR3 covers 13 residues. V lost 4 bases to trimming and J lost 4 bases, with 8 bases between them. The germline CDR1 and CDR2 sequences are MDHEN and SYDVKM. The chain's CDR3 is CASSSRQYNEQFF. In nucleotides, the CDR3 is TGTGCCAGCAGTTCTCGACAGTACAATGAGCAGTTCTTC.

This clone turned up a few times. V usage is TRBV5-4 and J usage is TRBJ1-4; D remains unclear. Germline V gene data show CDR1 as SGHNT and CDR2 as YYREEE (reference sequence). V was trimmed by 0 bases and J by 4 bases, leaving 13 bases between them. CDR3 length: 16 amino acids. The CDR3 nucleotides are TGTGCCAGCAGCTTGGTTCGGGGTAGCGGTAATGAAAAACTGTTTTTT. It translates to CASSLVRGSGNEKLFF.

In this sample, this clone turned up a few times. V and J are TRBV4-2 and TRBJ2-3, with D possibly matching TRBD2 (5 bases). V lost 3 bases, J lost 6 bases, and 7 bases lay in between. The CDR3 sequence is 12 residues long. The germline V gene has CDR1 LGHNA and CDR2 YNFKEQ. The CDR3 region has the DNA TGTGCCAGCAGCCAGTCGGGGGATACGCAGTATTTT. The encoded protein is CASSQSGDTQYF.

This clone has only a few counts. The rearrangement uses TRBV28 and TRBJ2-1; no clear D gene. CDR1 is MDHEN and CDR2 is SYDVKM in the germline V gene. The V end was cut by 3 bases, the J end by 2 bases, with 8 bases between. This CDR3 contains 14 residues. The CDR3 sequence: CASSLIRAYNEQFF. CDR3 bases: TGTGCCAGCAGTTTGATCCGGGCCTACAATGAGCAGTTCTTC.

This sequence joins TRBV2 and TRBJ2-7; 7 positions agree with TRBD1. CDR3 length equals 13 residues. Germline V gene data show CDR1 as SNHLY and CDR2 as FYNNEI. J was trimmed by 7 bases and V by 6 bases; bases with no gene match: 9. Written as DNA, the CDR3 is TGTGCCAGCAGCTCGACAGGGACGGGGGAGCAGTACTTC. Residues: CASSSTGTGEQYF. The full variable domain, its missing parts supplied by reference TRBV2 and TRBJ2-7, is EPEVTQTPSHQVTQMGQEVILRCVPISNHLYFYWYRQILGQKVEFLVSFYNNEISEKSEIFDDQFSVERPDGSNFTLKIRSTKLEDSAMYFCASSSTGTGEQYFGPGTRLTVT.

There are a few counts of this clone. The chain uses TRBV7-2 and TRBJ2-1; 7 bases map to TRBD1. The CDR3 totals 15 residues. Germline CDR1 reads SGHTA; CDR2 reads FQGNSA. Losses at the gene ends were 1 base for V and 7 bases for J; bases not matched to a gene: 7. The CDR3 DNA reads TGTGCCAGCAGCTTAGTAGGCAGGGGGAAGAATGAGCAGTTCTTC. It specifies CASSLVGRGKNEQFF.

The genes are TRBV11-2 and TRBJ2-1; no reliable D call. The germline gives CDR1 SGHAT, CDR2 FQNNGV. The CDR3 contains 15 residues. Trimming shortened V by 1 base and J by 2 bases, and 9 bases separated the two germline ends. The CDR3 loop reads CASSLAPTTYNEQFF. In DNA form, the CDR3 reads TGTGCCAGCAGCTTAGCTCCAACAACCTACAATGAGCAGTTCTTC.

There are a few counts of this clone. This rearrangement joins TRBV15 to TRBJ1-3, with 7 bases lining up with TRBD1. Trimming cost V 3 bases and J 4 bases; bases outside gene matches: 18. This CDR3 is 19 amino acids long. Germline V lookup: CDR1 LNHNV, CDR2 YYDKDF (reference sequence). The DNA for the CDR3 is TGTGCCACCAGCAGTGGGCCGGGACAGCCAAAAAGGAAGGGAAACACCATATATTTT. Its protein product is CATSSGPGQPKRKGNTIYF.

This clone was picked up a small number of times. The V call is TRBV5-4, the J call TRBJ2-1; 8 nucleotides line up with TRBD2. After removal of 4 bases from V and 8 bases from J, the junction contained 11 bases not matched to a gene. The V gene's germline CDR1 is SGHNT and CDR2 YYREEE (reference sequence). The CDR3 has 15 residues. The CDR3 region has the DNA TGTGCCAGCAGCGCTGGGGGGACTAGAGTCTATGAGCAGTTCTTC. Amino acids: CASSAGGTRVYEQFF.

This clone appeared a few times. The chain recombines TRBV10-3 with TRBJ1-1, with 7 bases fitting TRBD1. Unmatched junction bases numbered 8, after V lost 3 bases and J lost 4 bases. Germline V gene data show CDR1 as ENHRY and CDR2 as SYGVKD. This CDR3 contains 15 residues. The CDR3 DNA reads TGTGCCATCAGTGATCCGACAGGGATGGTCACTGAAGCTTTCTTT. It yields the protein CAISDPTGMVTEAFF.

The sample holds many counts of this clone. The chain links TRBV29-1 to TRBJ1-2; D is ambiguous. CDR3 length: 15 residues. Deletions cut 3 bases from V and 1 base from J, with 15 bases between. Germline-derived CDR1 and CDR2 are SQVTM and ANQGSEA. CDR3 bases: TGCAGCGTTGAGAGGCAGCGCGCCTTTAACTATGGCTACACCTTC. As protein: CSVERQRAFNYGYTF.

Remarks on this clone: Germline is not matched at one junction end, which may reflect a read error. V gene TRBV19 combines with J gene TRBJ2-1; 8 bases are a match to TRBD2. CDR1 is LNHDA, CDR2 SQIVND, per germline (reference sequence). CDR3 size: 13 residues. The CDR3 sequence: CASSMGREGRGIF. The CDR3 nucleotides are TGTGCCAGTAGTATGGGCCGGGAGGGCCGTGGGATCTTC.

This clone was observed a handful of times. The chain links TRBV7-3 to TRBJ1-2; D gene unclear. The CDR3 consists of 13 residues. CDR1 is SGHTA, CDR2 FQGTGA, per germline. V was shortened by 5 bases and J by 8 bases, with 15 bases between the two germline ends. The CDR3 loop is CASSLASGSGYTF. CDR3 bases: TGTGCCAGCAGCCTAGCCTCAGGCAGCGGCTACACCTTC.

The chain is built from TRBV28 and TRBJ2-5; 8 bases line up with TRBD1. With V trimmed by 5 bases and J by 5 bases, 13 bases remained unmatched. The CDR3 spans 16 residues. Germline V lookup: CDR1 MDHEN, CDR2 SYDVKM. The CDR3 bases are TGTGCCAGCAGTACCTACCAGACAGGGGATGGGGAGACCCAGTACTTC. Protein sequence: CASSTYQTGDGETQYF.

The chain uses TRBV2 and TRBJ1-1, with D possibly being TRBD1 (6 bases). Between the trimmed V and J ends, which lost 10 bases and 1 base, there was a span of 10 bases. The length of the CDR3 is 12 residues. CDR1 SNHLY and CDR2 FYNNEI come from the germline V gene. The CDR3 loop reads CATMDRNTEAFF. CDR3 coding DNA: TGTGCCACCATGGACAGGAACACTGAAGCTTTCTTT.

This clone turned up a few times. The CDR3 region is CASSFGAGTSNQPQHF. CDR3 DNA sequence: TGTGCCAGCAGTTTCGGAGCAGGGACAAGCAATCAGCCCCAGCATTTT. The chain links TRBV28 to TRBJ1-5, with D possibly TRBD1 on 6 matching bases. The CDR3 is 16 amino acids. CDR1 and CDR2 from the germline V gene are MDHEN and SYDVKM. V was pared by 3 bases and J by 1 base, with 13 bases between. Combining the CDR3 with reference TRBV28 and TRBJ1-5 gives the whole variable domain DVKVTQSSRYLVKRTGEKVFLECVQDMDHENMFWYRQDPGLGLRLIYFSYDVKMKEKGDIPEGYSVSREKKERFSLILESASTNQTSMYLCASSFGAGTSNQPQHFGDGTRLSIL.

This clone was seen only a few times. The V and J genes are TRBV18 and TRBJ2-7; D unclear. Trimming took off 5 bases at V and 0 bases at J, with 8 bases between the two ends. Per germline, CDR1 KGHSH and CDR2 LQKENI. This CDR3 has 13 amino acids. Here the CDR3 DNA reads TGTGCCAGCTCATTAGTGAGCTCCTACGAGCAGTACTTC. Encoded protein: CASSLVSSYEQYF.

The sample holds a few counts of this clone. The CDR3 nucleotides are TGTGCCAGCAGCGTAGACCTCAGGGGGCCCGGGGAGCTGTTTTTT. This gives the protein CASSVDLRGPGELFF. The J gene is TRBJ2-2, the V gene TRBV9; 8 bases line up with TRBD1. Germline values: CDR1 SGDLS, CDR2 YYNGEE. The CDR3 is 15 residues long. J lost 6 bases, V lost 0 bases, and 4 bases had no gene match.

This clone was counted a few times. This chain links TRBV30 with TRBJ2-5; 9 bases are shared with TRBD1. TRBJ2-7 explains the end of the DNA better; the J call may be wrong. The CDR3 runs to 14 residues. From germline, CDR1 is GTSNPN and CDR2 SVGIG (reference sequence). CDR3 loop: CAWSVGQGSYEQYF. CDR3 coding DNA: TGTGCCTGGAGTGTGGGACAGGGCTCCTACGAGCAGTACTTC.

The rearrangement joins TRBV2 to TRBJ1-5; 7 nucleotides line up with TRBD1. This CDR3 has 17 residues. Per the germline V gene, CDR1 is SNHLY and CDR2 is FYNNEI. V trimming: 7 bases; J trimming: 0 bases; junction bases outside the gene matches: 12. The CDR3 DNA sequence: TGTGCCAGCAAAAGGGGGCGGGGGGCTGATAGCAATCAGCCCCAGCATTTT. This codes for CASKRGRGADSNQPQHF.

This clone was counted only a few times. The chain links TRBV29-1 to TRBJ2-7, with TRBD1 identical over 7 bases. Germline CDR1 SQVTM, CDR2 ANQGSEA. Trimming took 6 bases from V and 2 from J; bases not matched to a gene: 4. There are 12 residues in the CDR3. In DNA, the CDR3 is TGCAGCGTAGTCGGGACAGCCTACGAGCAGTACTTC. Its translation: CSVVGTAYEQYF.

V gene TRBV5-4 combines with J gene TRBJ1-6, with D unresolved. Germline CDR1 reads SGHNT; CDR2 reads YYREEE (reference sequence). This CDR3 is 16 amino acids long. V was clipped by 3 bases and J by 0 bases, with 10 bases between them. CDR3 bases: TGTGCCAGCAGCTCGCGGGCAATCTCCTATAATTCACCCCTCCACTTT. Amino acid sequence: CASSSRAISYNSPLHF. The full variable domain, with the rest looked up from reference TRBV5-4 and TRBJ1-6, is ETGVTQSPTHLIKTRGQQVTLRCSSQSGHNTVSWYQQALGQGPQFIFQYYREEENGRGNFPPRFSGLQFPNYSSELNVNALELDDSALYLCASSSRAISYNSPLHFGNGTRLTVT.

Many counts were recorded for this clone. At the DNA level, this CDR3 is encoded by other sequences in the same sample as well. CDR3 amino acids: CASSQDGGGSYNEQFF. The CDR3 nucleotides read TGCGCCAGCAGCCAAGATGGGGGGGGCTCCTACAATGAGCAGTTCTTC. The rearrangement links TRBV4-3 to TRBJ2-1; 7 nucleotides line up with TRBD2. V was pared by 0 bases and J by 0 bases, with 2 bases of the junction left unmatched. The CDR3 runs 16 residues. CDR1 and CDR2 from the germline V gene are LGHNA and YSLEER.